This T cell receptor (beta chain) was sequenced during a study of Graves' ophthalmopathy and Graves' hyperthyroidism. In the study overall: No progression to ophthalmopathy over 18 months defined stable hyperthyroidism.

In this sample, this clonotype turned up many times. Amplification of the TCR beta CDR3 regions used RNA transcripts (as template). In the first round, RT-PCR was carried out with HTBI primers, and a multiplex PCR formed the second round. MiXCR was run by TCRdb on the multiplex PCR reads, yielding one entry per CDR3 protein. The sample shows around 590,000 distinct CDR3 sequences, under 40% of them seen only once. Patients newly diagnosed with hyperthyroidism, under 2 months' duration, were aged 18 to 65, the study reports. The receptor was derived from an adult man with Graves' hyperthyroidism. The sequenced sample consisted of peripheral blood or thyroid tissue (not recorded which).

CDR3 in amino acids: CASSLVGGPIYEQYF. The CDR3 DNA is TGCGCCAGCAGCTTGGTGGGGGGTCCGATATACGAGCAGTACTTC. The chain employs TRBV5-1 and TRBJ2-7, with TRBD2 as a possible D gene (6 bases). This CDR3 spans 15 amino acids. V shed 0 bases and J shed 4 bases, with 14 bases lying between them. Germline values: CDR1 SGHRS, CDR2 YFSETQ.